A selection of T cell receptor beta chains follows, all from one sample in a study of blood T cell repertoires in COVID-19. Clones were read by immunoSEQ multiplex PCR, and TCRdb kept only the in-frame ones, dropping some. This sample has roughly 220,000 clones, with about 80% found just once. The source material was peripheral blood. The receptors stem from a woman aged 30 to 39 who had recovered from COVID-19. Both conserved end residues are part of each CDR3. D genes are given only for firm matches. Clone size is shown for a subset of rows, as once, few, many or a class of expanded clone.

D gene | J gene | V gene | clone size | CDR3 DNA | CDR3 protein
- | TRBJ1-1 | TRBV5-4 | - | TGTGCCAGCAGTGGAGCGAACACTGAAGCTTTCTTT | CASSGANTEAFF
- | TRBJ2-1 | TRBV12-3/TRBV12-4 | - | TGTGCCAGCAGCCCGCTGAGATGGGAGCAGTTCTTC | CASSPLRWEQFF
TRBD1 | TRBJ1-2 | TRBV7-9 | - | TGTGCCAGCAGCTTCCGCCCGGGGACAGCTAACTATGGCTACACCTTC | CASSFRPGTANYGYTF
- | TRBJ1-1 | TRBV5-8 | - | TGTGCCAGCAGCTATCCGGGGTCTAACACTGAAGCTTTCTTT | CASSYPGSNTEAFF
TRBD2 | TRBJ2-5 | TRBV15 | - | TGTGCCACCAGCAGAGATCGGGGACTAGCGGGATCAGAGACCCAGTACTTC | CATSRDRGLAGSETQYF
- | TRBJ2-1 | TRBV19 | - | TGTGCCAGTAGTATAGAGGGTAGCGGCAACAATGAGCAGTTCTTC | CASSIEGSGNNEQFF
- | TRBJ2-5 | TRBV28 | many | TGTGCCAGCAGTTTTTGGGGCGTGGACGGAACCCAGTACTTC | CASSFWGVDGTQYF
TRBD2 | TRBJ2-1 | TRBV20-1 | - | TGCAGTGCTAGTCTACCGGGCGGGAGGTTCAATGAGCAGTTCTTC | CSASLPGGRFNEQFF
- | TRBJ1-3 | TRBV4-2 | - | TGTGCCAGCAGCCACTCCACAGGAAACACCATATATTTT | CASSHSTGNTIYF
TRBD1 | TRBJ1-1 | TRBV28 | - | TGTGCCAGCAGTTTGACAGGGGTAATGAACACTGAAGCTTTCTTT | CASSLTGVMNTEAFF
- | TRBJ1-1 | TRBV19 | - | TGTGCCAGTAGCGGGAGGTGGGCTGAAGCTTTCTTT | CASSGRWAEAFF
TRBD2 | TRBJ2-1 | TRBV11-3 | - | TGTGCCAGCAGTCCGACTAGCGGGAGAGAGCAGTTCTTC | CASSPTSGREQFF
TRBD2 | TRBJ2-1 | TRBV5-1 | - | TGCGCCAGCAGCTTGGACTCGGGAGGTTCGGACAATGAGCAGTTCTTC | CASSLDSGGSDNEQFF
TRBD2 | TRBJ2-1 | TRBV7-3 | - | TGTGCCAGCAGCTTAGTTGCTAGCGGGAGCTCCCATGAGCAGTTCTTC | CASSLVASGSSHEQFF
- | TRBJ2-7 | TRBV24-1 | - | TGTGCCACCAGCGGGACTGGAAGCTCCTACGAGCAGTACTTC | CATSGTGSSYEQYF
- | TRBJ1-1 | TRBV28 | - | TGTGCCAGCAGTTTATCAAGGGGGAACACTGAAGCTTTCTTT | CASSLSRGNTEAFF
TRBD1 | TRBJ1-3 | TRBV5-5 | many | TGTGCCAGCAGCTTGGTTGGGGACAGGGGGCACTACTCTGGAAACACCATATATTTT | CASSLVGDRGHYSGNTIYF
TRBD1 | TRBJ2-2 | TRBV9 | few | TGTGCCAGCAGCGTCCGACAGGGGGACACCGGGGAGCTGTTTTTT | CASSVRQGDTGELFF
TRBD1 | TRBJ2-1 | TRBV5-1 | - | TGCGCCAGTAATAGGGGACAGCTGGACAATGAGCAGTTCTTC | CASNRGQLDNEQFF
TRBD2 | TRBJ2-3 | TRBV7-3 | few | TGTGCCAGCAGCTTAAGGAGCGGGAGCTTAAATACGCAGTATTTT | CASSLRSGSLNTQYF
TRBD2 | TRBJ2-1 | TRBV24-1 | - | TGTGCCACCGGGGGGCCTAGCGGGTCCTACAATGAGCAGTTCTTC | CATGGPSGSYNEQFF
- | TRBJ1-5 | TRBV7-2 | - | TGTGCCAGCAGCTTAAAGTCCGGTTCCAATCAGCCCCAGCATTTT | CASSLKSGSNQPQHF
- | TRBJ1-4 | TRBV29-1 | - | TGCAGCTCCTCCTTTGGGACAAGGGGGGAAAAACTGTTTTTT | CSSSFGTRGEKLFF
TRBD2 | TRBJ2-5 | TRBV28 | - | TGTGCCAGCAGTTCAATATACCCGCGGGGGACTAGCGGGAGGGACTACCAAGAGACCCAGTACTTC | CASSSIYPRGTSGRDYQETQYF
- | TRBJ1-6 | TRBV28 | - | TGTGCCAGCAGTTTTATTGGTTGGAGCTCCTATAATTCACCCCTCCACTTT | CASSFIGWSSYNSPLHF
TRBD2 | TRBJ2-5 | TRBV5-1 | - | TGCGCCAGCAGTTGGACTAGCGGACGCCAAGAGACCCAGTACTTC | CASSWTSGRQETQYF
- | TRBJ1-4 | TRBV30 | - | TGTGCCTGGAGTGTACAGGGTGAAAAACTGTTTTTT | CAWSVQGEKLFF
TRBD2 | TRBJ2-3 | TRBV9 | once | TGTGCCAGCAGCTCTAGCGGGAGTACAGATACGCAGTATTTT | CASSSSGSTDTQYF
- | TRBJ2-3 | TRBV27 | once | TGTGCCAGCAGTCCGGACACTTTCACAGATACGCAGTATTTT | CASSPDTFTDTQYF
- | TRBJ2-2 | TRBV9 | - | TGTGCCAGCAGCGTAGAGTGGTCATTGGGCGGGGCGGCCCCCGGGGAGCTGTTTTTT | CASSVEWSLGGAAPGELFF
TRBD1 | TRBJ2-1 | TRBV6-4 | - | TGTGCCAGCAGCCTACAGGGGGCATCCTACAATGAGCAGTTCTTC | CASSLQGASYNEQFF
- | TRBJ2-7 | TRBV2 | - | TGTGCCAGCAGTTACGGCGGGGTAAACTACGAGCAGTACTTC | CASSYGGVNYEQYF
- | TRBJ2-7 | TRBV11-2 | - | TGTGCCAGCAGCTTAAATAGGGGCTCCTACGAGCAGTACTTC | CASSLNRGSYEQYF
TRBD2 | TRBJ2-3 | TRBV6-1 | - | TGTGCCAGCAGTGAAGCGCTTCGGGGCGGGAGGGGTACAGATACGCAGTATTTT | CASSEALRGGRGTDTQYF
TRBD2 | TRBJ2-1 | TRBV6-5 | - | TGTGCCAGCAGCTGGGGGGGAGGAGGCAACAATGAGCAGTTCTTC | CASSWGGGGNNEQFF
TRBD1 | TRBJ1-1 | TRBV5-1 | - | TGCGCCAGCAGCCCCGGGACAGGGGGCGCGAAGAACACTGAAGCTTTCTTT | CASSPGTGGAKNTEAFF
- | TRBJ2-3 | TRBV12-3/TRBV12-4 | few | TGTGCCAGCAGCCCAGTCGCGCAGTATTTT | CASSPVAQYF
TRBD2 | TRBJ2-1 | TRBV9 | once | TGTGCCAGCAGCGTAGGGGCGGGAGTAACGGATGAGCAGTTCTTC | CASSVGAGVTDEQFF
- | TRBJ1-1 | TRBV7-9 | - | TGTGCCAGCCGGGGAGGGGGTGGAGCTTTCTTT | CASRGGGGAFF
- | TRBJ1-3 | TRBV5-8 | few | TGTGCCAGCAGCTTGGCGGGGAGCACCTCGGATACCATATATTTT | CASSLAGSTSDTIYF
- | TRBJ2-7 | TRBV4-1 | - | TGCGCCAGCAGCCAAGACACGTGGGCAGTGACCTACGAGCAGTACTTC | CASSQDTWAVTYEQYF
- | TRBJ1-4 | TRBV28 | - | TGTGCCAGCAGTTTGGAACAGGGTATCGGTAATGAAAAACTGTTTTTT | CASSLEQGIGNEKLFF
- | TRBJ2-5 | TRBV2 | - | TGTGCCAGCGGCTCAGAACGAGGGACCCAGTACTTC | CASGSERGTQYF
- | TRBJ2-1 | TRBV7-8 | once | TGTGCCAGCAGCTTCGGGGGGCCCCCCTACAATGAGCAGTTCTTC | CASSFGGPPYNEQFF
TRBD1 | TRBJ2-1 | TRBV27 | - | TGTGCCAGCTCCAACAGGGACAGGGACAATGAGCAGTTCTTC | CASSNRDRDNEQFF
TRBD2 | TRBJ2-3 | TRBV28 | - | TGTGCCAGCAGTCCGGGACTAGCGGGGGATACGCAGTATTTT | CASSPGLAGDTQYF
- | TRBJ2-7 | TRBV6-5 | - | TGTGCCAGCAGTTACGGTTTGGGTAGCGGACTCTACGAGCAGTACTTC | CASSYGLGSGLYEQYF
- | TRBJ1-5 | TRBV2 | - | TGTGCCAGCAGTGTGGAATCTCTAGGCAATCAGCCCCAGCATTTT | CASSVESLGNQPQHF
- | TRBJ1-5 | TRBV12-3/TRBV12-4 | few | TGTGCCAGCACCATGGGCGGGAATCAGCCCCAGCATTTT | CASTMGGNQPQHF
- | TRBJ1-2 | TRBV28 | - | TGTGCCAGCAGTTTACTACCCGACAGTCACTATGGCTACACCTTC | CASSLLPDSHYGYTF
- | TRBJ1-2 | TRBV24-1 | - | TGTGCCACCAGTGATCCCCACAGCAGTAACTATGGCTACACCTTC | CATSDPHSSNYGYTF
- | TRBJ2-1 | TRBV19 | - | TGTGCCAGTACAGGGTCGATCGACAGGAGGAATGAGCAGTTCTTC | CASTGSIDRRNEQFF
TRBD2 | TRBJ2-3 | TRBV5-1 | - | TGCGCCAGCAGCTTGGGCGGGAGTGAAACAGATACGCAGTATTTT | CASSLGGSETDTQYF
- | TRBJ1-4 | TRBV28 | once | TGTGCCAGCAGGCTACGGCGGGAAAAACTGTTTTTT | CASRLRREKLFF
- | TRBJ2-1 | TRBV19 | - | TGTGCCAGTAGTCCCCCGTCCTACAATGAGCAGTTCTTC | CASSPPSYNEQFF
TRBD2 | TRBJ2-3 | TRBV7-3 | - | TGTGCCAGCAGCTTAAACGCAGGGCTAGCGGGGTACACAGATACGCAGTATTTT | CASSLNAGLAGYTDTQYF
TRBD1 | TRBJ1-1 | TRBV7-6 | - | TGTGCCAGCAGCTTAGAGAAGACAGGGGGCACTGAAGCTTTCTTT | CASSLEKTGGTEAFF
TRBD2 | TRBJ2-7 | TRBV5-1 | - | TGCGCCAGCAGCCCCGGGACTAGCGAGGTGCAGTACTTC | CASSPGTSEVQYF
- | TRBJ1-2 | TRBV28 | - | TGTGCCAGCAGTTTCTTAGACTTCTATGGCTACACCTTC | CASSFLDFYGYTF